These T cell receptor beta chains were read from a single sample in a study. TCRdb independently ran MiXCR on the 5' RACE reads; one entry per CDR3 protein. The table shows 45,000 to 60,000 distinct CDR3 sequences, with almost 25% occurring only once. Sequencing was done on a sample of tumor-infiltrating naive CD4+ T cells sorted from the breast tumor. The receptor set was obtained from a female donor with breast cancer. Both conserved end residues are part of each CDR3. The D gene is left open where the match is weak. The size entry is marked missing in some rows and otherwise reads once, few, many or a size class.

j_call clone_size d_call v_call cdr3_aa cdr3_nt
TRBJ1-2 few NA TRBV18 CASSPSDRPYGYTF TGTGCCAGCTCACCGTCAGACAGGCCCTATGGCTACACCTTC
TRBJ1-5 NA NA TRBV20-1 CSARGGNQPQHF TGCAGTGCTAGAGGAGGAAATCAGCCCCAGCATTTT
TRBJ1-1 few NA TRBV4-1 CASSQDGGRVTEACF TGCGCCAGCAGCCAAGACGGGGGGCGGGTCACTGAAGCTTGCTTT
TRBJ2-6 once TRBD1 TRBV6-2/TRBV6-3 CASSYSGYGQEFSGANVLTF TGTGCCAGCAGTTACTCGGGTTACGGACAGGAGTTCTCTGGGGCCAACGTCCTGACTTTC
TRBJ1-1 few NA TRBV6-1 CATLESRVNTEAFF TGTGCCACCTTAGAATCCAGGGTGAACACTGAAGCTTTCTTT
TRBJ2-3 once NA TRBV5-5 CAGSLERDTQYF TGTGCCGGCAGCTTGGAGAGAGATACGCAGTATTTT
TRBJ2-5 NA TRBD2 TRBV5-1 CASRVAGPETQYF TGCGCCAGCAGGGTAGCGGGTCCCGAGACCCAGTACTTC
TRBJ2-5 many NA TRBV20-1 CSANYGLRETQYF TGCAGTGCTAATTACGGGCTTCGAGAGACCCAGTACTTC
TRBJ1-1 NA NA TRBV2 CASRVRGLGTEAFF TGTGCCAGCAGGGTCCGGGGTCTGGGCACTGAAGCTTTCTTT
TRBJ2-2 NA NA TRBV7-6 CASSLFEREELFF TGTGCCAGCAGCTTATTTGAGAGGGAGGAGCTGTTTTTT
TRBJ1-1 NA NA TRBV11-2 CASSLGGVNTEAFF TGTGCCAGCAGCCTTGGGGGTGTGAACACTGAAGCTTTCTTT
TRBJ2-3 few TRBD2 TRBV20-1 CSATLAGVTDTQYF TGCAGTGCTACCTTAGCGGGAGTCACAGATACGCAGTATTTT
TRBJ2-1 few NA TRBV5-1 CASSLVPPSSYNEQFF TGCGCCAGCAGCTTGGTTCCCCCGAGCTCCTACAATGAGCAGTTCTTC
TRBJ1-5 NA NA TRBV12-3/TRBV12-4 CASSLNWQQNQPQHF TGTGCCAGCAGTTTAAATTGGCAGCAGAATCAGCCCCAGCATTTT
TRBJ2-1 few NA TRBV3-1 CASSQDRGGVLGNEQFF TGTGCCAGCAGCCAAGATCGAGGAGGGGTTCTTGGCAATGAGCAGTTCTTC
TRBJ2-1 many TRBD2 TRBV20-1 CSAPRLLAGVGEQFF TGCAGTGCCCCCAGGCTACTAGCGGGAGTAGGTGAGCAGTTCTTC
TRBJ2-3 NA NA TRBV13 CASSPPRGAQYF TGTGCCAGCAGCCCTCCGAGAGGGGCGCAGTATTTT
TRBJ1-1 NA NA TRBV6-6 CASSDRYLNTEAFF TGTGCCAGCTCCGACAGGTACTTGAACACTGAAGCTTTCTTT
TRBJ2-1 medium-sized TRBD2 TRBV12-3/TRBV12-4 CASSPLAGSYNEQFF TGTGCCAGCAGCCCCCTAGCGGGTAGTTACAATGAGCAGTTCTTC
TRBJ2-7 NA TRBD2 TRBV27 CASWTSGGEQYF TGTGCCAGTTGGACTAGCGGGGGCGAGCAGTACTTC
TRBJ2-2 few TRBD1 TRBV5-1 CASSSPLGQGSGELFF TGCGCCAGCAGCTCTCCCCTGGGACAGGGGAGTGGGGAGCTGTTTTTT
TRBJ2-7 NA NA TRBV11-2 CASSPLKRLAHHEQYF TGTGCCAGCAGCCCCCTCAAGAGGCTGGCCCATCACGAGCAGTACTTC
TRBJ1-3 NA NA TRBV7-9 CASSLAYRNTIYF TGTGCCAGCAGCTTAGCGTACCGTAACACCATATATTTT
TRBJ1-2 NA TRBD1 TRBV24-1 CATSAGQGHGYTF TGTGCCACCAGTGCCGGACAGGGTCATGGCTACACCTTC
TRBJ1-5 medium-sized NA TRBV6-1 CASRGLDWYQPQHF TGTGCCAGCAGGGGACTGGACTGGTATCAGCCCCAGCATTTT